The clone carrying this T cell receptor (beta chain) showed up many times. Expressed TCRB transcripts were sequenced after all isolated RNA was converted to cDNA. Here immunoSEQ multiplex PCR was the method, and the copy in TCRdb shows in-frame clones only, minus some. The table shows roughly 290,000 clones, with about 8.5% occurring only once. The germline V gene encodes CDR1 MGHDK and CDR2 SYGVNS. The V end lost 4 bases, the J end lost 5 bases, and 11 bases lay between the germline ends. This CDR3 comprises 13 residues. The sample originates from a study of beta chain features in type 1 diabetes. This chain joins TRBV25-1 and TRBJ1-2, with D perhaps matching TRBD1 (6 bases). This clonotype was obtained from a woman aged 18-29 years in good health. Sequencing was carried out using central memory CD4+ T cells from blood. The CDR3 nucleotides are TGTGCCAGCAGTGGACAAGGACAGTATGGCTACACCTTC. Amino acid sequence: CASSGQGQYGYTF.